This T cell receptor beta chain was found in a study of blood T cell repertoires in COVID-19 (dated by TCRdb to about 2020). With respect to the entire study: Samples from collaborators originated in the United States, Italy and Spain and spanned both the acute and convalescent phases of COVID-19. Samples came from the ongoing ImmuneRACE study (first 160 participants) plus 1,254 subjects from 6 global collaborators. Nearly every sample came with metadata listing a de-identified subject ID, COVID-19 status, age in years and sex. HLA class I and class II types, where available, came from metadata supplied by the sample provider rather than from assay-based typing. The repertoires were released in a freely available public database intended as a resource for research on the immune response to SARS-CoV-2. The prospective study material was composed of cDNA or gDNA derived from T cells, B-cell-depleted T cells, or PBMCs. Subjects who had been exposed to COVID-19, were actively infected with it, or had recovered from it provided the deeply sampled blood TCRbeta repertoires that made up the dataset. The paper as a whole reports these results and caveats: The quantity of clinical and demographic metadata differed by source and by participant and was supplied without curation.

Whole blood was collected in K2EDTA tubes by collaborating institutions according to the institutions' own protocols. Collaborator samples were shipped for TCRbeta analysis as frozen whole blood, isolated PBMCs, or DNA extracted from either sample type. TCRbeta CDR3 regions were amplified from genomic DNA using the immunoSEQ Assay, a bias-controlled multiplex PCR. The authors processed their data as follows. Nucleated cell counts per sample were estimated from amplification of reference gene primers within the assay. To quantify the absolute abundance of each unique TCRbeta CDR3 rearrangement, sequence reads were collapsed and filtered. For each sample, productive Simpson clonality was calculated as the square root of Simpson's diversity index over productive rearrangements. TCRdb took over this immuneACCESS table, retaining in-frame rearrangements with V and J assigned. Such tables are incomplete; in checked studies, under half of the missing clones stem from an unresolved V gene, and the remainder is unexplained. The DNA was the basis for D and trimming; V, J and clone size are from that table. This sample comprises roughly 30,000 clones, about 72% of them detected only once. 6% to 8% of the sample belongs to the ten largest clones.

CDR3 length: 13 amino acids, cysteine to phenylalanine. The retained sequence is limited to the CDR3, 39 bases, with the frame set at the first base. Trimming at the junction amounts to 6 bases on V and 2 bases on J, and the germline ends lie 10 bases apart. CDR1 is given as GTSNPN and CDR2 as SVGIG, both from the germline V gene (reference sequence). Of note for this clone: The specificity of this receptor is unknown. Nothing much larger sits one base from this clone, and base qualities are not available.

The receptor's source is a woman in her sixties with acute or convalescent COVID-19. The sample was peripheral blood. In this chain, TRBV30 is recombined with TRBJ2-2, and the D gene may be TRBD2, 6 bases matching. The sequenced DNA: TGTGCCTGTCGGGGGATAAACACCGGGGAGCTGTTTTTT. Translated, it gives CACRGINTGELFF.